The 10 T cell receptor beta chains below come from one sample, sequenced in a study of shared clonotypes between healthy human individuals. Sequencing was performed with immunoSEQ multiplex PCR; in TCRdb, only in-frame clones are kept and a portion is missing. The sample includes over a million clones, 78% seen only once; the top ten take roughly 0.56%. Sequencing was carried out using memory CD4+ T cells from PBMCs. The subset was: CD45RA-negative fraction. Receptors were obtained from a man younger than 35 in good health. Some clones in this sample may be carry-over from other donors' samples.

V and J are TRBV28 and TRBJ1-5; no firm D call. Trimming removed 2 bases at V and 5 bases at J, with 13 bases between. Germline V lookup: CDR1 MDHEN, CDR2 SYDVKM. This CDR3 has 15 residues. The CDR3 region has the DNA TGTGCCAGCAGTTTAGGAGGTTTCGGCTATCAGCCCCAGCATTTT. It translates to CASSLGGFGYQPQHF.

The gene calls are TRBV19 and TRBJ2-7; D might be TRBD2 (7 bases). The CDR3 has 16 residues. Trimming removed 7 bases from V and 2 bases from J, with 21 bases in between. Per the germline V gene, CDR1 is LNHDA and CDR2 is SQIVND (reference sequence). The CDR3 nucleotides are TGTGCCAGTAAGGGGGGGCGTACTAGCGCGGCCTACGAGCAGTACTTC. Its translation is CASKGGRTSAAYEQYF.

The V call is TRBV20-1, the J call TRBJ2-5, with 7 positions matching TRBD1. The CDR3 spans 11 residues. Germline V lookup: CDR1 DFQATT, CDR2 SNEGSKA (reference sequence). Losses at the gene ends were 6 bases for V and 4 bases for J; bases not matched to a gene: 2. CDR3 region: CSAGQPETQYF. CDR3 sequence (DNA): TGCAGTGCGGGACAGCCAGAGACCCAGTACTTC.

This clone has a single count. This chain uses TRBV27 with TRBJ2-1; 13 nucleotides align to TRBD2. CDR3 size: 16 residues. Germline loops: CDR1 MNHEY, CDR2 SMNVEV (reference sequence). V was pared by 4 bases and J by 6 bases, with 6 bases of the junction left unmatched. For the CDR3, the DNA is TGTGCCAGCAGTTCTCCAGGGACTAGCGGGGCCAATGAGCAGTTCTTC. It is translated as CASSSPGTSGANEQFF.

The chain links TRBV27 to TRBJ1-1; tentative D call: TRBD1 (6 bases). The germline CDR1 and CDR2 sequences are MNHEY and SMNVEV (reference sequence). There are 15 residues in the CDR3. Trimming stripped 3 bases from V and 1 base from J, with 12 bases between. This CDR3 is CASSFRGGENTEAFF. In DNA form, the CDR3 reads TGTGCCAGCAGTTTCCGTGGGGGCGAGAACACTGAAGCTTTCTTT.

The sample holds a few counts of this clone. CDR3: CASSSGGWRYNEQFF. The CDR3 bases are TGTGCCAGCAGCTCCGGCGGTTGGCGGTACAATGAGCAGTTCTTC. The chain is built from TRBV11-3 and TRBJ2-1; unclear D gene. The CDR3 is made up of 15 amino acids. Trimming stripped 4 bases from V and 4 bases from J, with 14 bases between. Germline lookup yields CDR1 SGHNT and CDR2 YENEEA.

The CDR3 sequence: CASSHPTVLAGLQKYEQYF. CDR3 sequence (DNA): TGCGCCAGCAGCCACCCCACGGTACTAGCGGGATTACAAAAATACGAGCAGTACTTC. V gene TRBV5-1 combines with J gene TRBJ2-7; 10 bases line up with TRBD2. Losses at the gene ends were 4 bases for V and 4 bases for J; bases not matched to a gene: 20. The CDR3 length is 19 residues. From germline, CDR1 is SGHRS and CDR2 YFSETQ.

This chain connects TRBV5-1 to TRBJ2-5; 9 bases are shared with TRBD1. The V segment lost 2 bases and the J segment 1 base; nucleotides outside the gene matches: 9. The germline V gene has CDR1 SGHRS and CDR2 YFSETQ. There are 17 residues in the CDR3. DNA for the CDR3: TGCGCCAGCAGCTTCCTAGGACAGGGGTCAAGCCAAGAGACCCAGTACTTC. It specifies CASSFLGQGSSQETQYF.

This CDR3 is CAISEPLWLGKGNTEAFF. CDR3 nucleotide sequence: TGTGCCATCAGTGAGCCGCTTTGGCTGGGAAAAGGGAACACTGAAGCTTTCTTT. This chain uses TRBV10-3 with TRBJ1-1; D uncertain. The CDR3 is 18 residues long. Germline-derived CDR1 and CDR2 are ENHRY and SYGVKD. Trimming took off 2 bases at V and 1 base at J, with 20 bases between the two ends.

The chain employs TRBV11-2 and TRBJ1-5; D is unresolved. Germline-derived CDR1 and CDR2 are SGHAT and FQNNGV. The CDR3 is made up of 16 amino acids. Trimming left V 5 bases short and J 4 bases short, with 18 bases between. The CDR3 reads CASSENIGMGNQPQHF. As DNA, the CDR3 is TGTGCCAGCAGCGAAAACATTGGTATGGGAAATCAGCCCCAGCATTTT. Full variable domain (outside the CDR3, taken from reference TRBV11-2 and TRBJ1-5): EAGVAQSPRYKIIEKRQSVAFWCNPISGHATLYWYQQILGQGPKLLIQFQNNGVVDDSQLPKDRFSAERLKGVDSTLKIQPAKLEDSAVYLCASSENIGMGNQPQHFGDGTRLSIL.